The clone carrying this TCR beta chain was recorded once. V lost 4 bases to trimming and J lost 3 bases, with 9 bases between them. The CDR3 has 13 amino acids. Germline CDR1 and CDR2: MNHEY and SVGAGI. These data belong to a study of blood T cell repertoires in COVID-19. Background on the study: Samples of COVID-19 (acute and convalescent) were obtained from the United States, Italy and Spain. PBMCs, B-cell-depleted T cells, or T cells provided the cDNA or gDNA that made up the material.

As handled by the study authors: How many nucleated cells were present was estimated from reference gene primer amplification. Clones were read by immunoSEQ multiplex PCR, and TCRdb kept only the in-frame ones, dropping some. V, J and clone size are those of that table, while D and trimming were read from the DNA. The table records 140,000 to 150,000 clones, around four fifths of them present only once. The rearrangement uses TRBV6-5 and TRBJ1-2, with a possible D match to TRBD1 (5 bases). The sequencing sample was made of peripheral blood. The sequence was collected from a human donor in a cohort sampled during active COVID-19. For the CDR3, the DNA is TGTGCCAGCAGTTCCACGGGGGACTATGGCTACACCTTC. This encodes CASSSTGDYGYTF.